This T cell receptor beta chain was sequenced for a study of Graves' ophthalmopathy and Graves' hyperthyroidism. Looked up from germline, CDR1 is SQVTM and CDR2 is ANQGSEA. The length of the CDR3 is 14 residues. The J segment lost 6 bases and the V segment lost 5 bases, leaving 10 bases of the junction unmatched. RNA transcripts served as template for amplifying TCR beta CDR3 sequences. The library came from an HTBI-primed first-round RT-PCR and a second-round multiplex PCR. TCRdb processed the multiplex PCR reads anew with MiXCR; each CDR3 protein has one entry. The sample consists of about 600,000 distinct CDR3 sequences, 35% to 40% of them appearing once.

The sequence came from an adult man with Graves' hyperthyroidism. Input material: peripheral blood or thyroid tissue (not recorded which). The chain couples TRBV29-1 to TRBJ2-3, with 8 bases matching TRBD2. The CDR3, as DNA: TGCAGCGTTCGAAGAGGCGGGAGGATGGATACGCAGTATTTT. As protein: CSVRRGGRMDTQYF.